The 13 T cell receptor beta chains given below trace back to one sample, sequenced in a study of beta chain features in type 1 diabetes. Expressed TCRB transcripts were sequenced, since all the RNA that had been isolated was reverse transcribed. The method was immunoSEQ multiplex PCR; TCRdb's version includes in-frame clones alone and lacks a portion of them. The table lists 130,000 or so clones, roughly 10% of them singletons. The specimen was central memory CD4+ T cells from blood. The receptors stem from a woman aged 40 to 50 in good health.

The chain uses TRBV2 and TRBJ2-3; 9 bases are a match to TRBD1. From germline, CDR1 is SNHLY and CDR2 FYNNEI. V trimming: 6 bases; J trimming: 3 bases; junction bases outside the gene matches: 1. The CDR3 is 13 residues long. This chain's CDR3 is CASRGTGTDTQYF. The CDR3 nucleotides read TGTGCCAGCAGGGGGACAGGGACAGATACGCAGTATTTT.

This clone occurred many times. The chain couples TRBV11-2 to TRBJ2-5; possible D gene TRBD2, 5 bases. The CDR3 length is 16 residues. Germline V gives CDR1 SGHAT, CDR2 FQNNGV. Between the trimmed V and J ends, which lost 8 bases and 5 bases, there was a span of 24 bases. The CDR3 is CASSGLGSPTDETQYF. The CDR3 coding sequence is TGTGCCAGCTCGGGGTTGGGGTCCCCAACGGATGAGACCCAGTACTTC.

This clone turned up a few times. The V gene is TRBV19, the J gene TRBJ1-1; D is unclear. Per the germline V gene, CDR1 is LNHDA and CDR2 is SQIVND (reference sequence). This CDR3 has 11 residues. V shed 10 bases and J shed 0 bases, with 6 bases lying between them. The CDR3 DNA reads TGTGCCACAAAATTGAACACTGAAGCTTTCTTT. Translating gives CATKLNTEAFF. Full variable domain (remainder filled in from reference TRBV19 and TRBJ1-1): DGGITQSPKYLFRKEGQNVTLSCEQNLNHDAMYWYRQDPGQGLRLIYYSQIVNDFQKGDIAEGYSVSREKKESFPLTVTSAQKNPTAFYLCATKLNTEAFFGQGTRLTVV.

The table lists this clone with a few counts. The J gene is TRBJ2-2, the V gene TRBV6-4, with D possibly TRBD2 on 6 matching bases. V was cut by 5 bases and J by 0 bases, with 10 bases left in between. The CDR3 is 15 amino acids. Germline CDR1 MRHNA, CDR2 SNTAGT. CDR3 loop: CASSSGTANTGELFF. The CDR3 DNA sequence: TGTGCCAGCAGTTCCGGGACTGCGAACACCGGGGAGCTGTTTTTT.

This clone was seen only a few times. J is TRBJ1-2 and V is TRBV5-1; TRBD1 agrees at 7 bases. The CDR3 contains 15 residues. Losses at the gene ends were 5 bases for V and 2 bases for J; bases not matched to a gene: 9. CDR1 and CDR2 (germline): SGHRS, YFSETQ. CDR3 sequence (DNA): TGCGCCAGCAGGCCGCAGACAGGGAGCAACTATGGCTACACCTTC. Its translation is CASRPQTGSNYGYTF.

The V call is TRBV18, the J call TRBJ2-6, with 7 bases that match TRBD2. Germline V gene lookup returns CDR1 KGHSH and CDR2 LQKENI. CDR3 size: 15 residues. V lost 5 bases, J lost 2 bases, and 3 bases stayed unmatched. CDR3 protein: CASSTGGTGANVLTF. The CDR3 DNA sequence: TGTGCCAGCTCAACGGGGGGTACTGGGGCCAACGTCCTGACTTTC.

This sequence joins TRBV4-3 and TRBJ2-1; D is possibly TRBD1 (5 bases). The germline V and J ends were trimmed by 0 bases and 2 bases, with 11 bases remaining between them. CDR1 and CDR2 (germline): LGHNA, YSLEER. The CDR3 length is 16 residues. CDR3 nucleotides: TGCGCCAGCAGCCAAGATCAGGGCGACCCCTACAATGAGCAGTTCTTC. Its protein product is CASSQDQGDPYNEQFF.

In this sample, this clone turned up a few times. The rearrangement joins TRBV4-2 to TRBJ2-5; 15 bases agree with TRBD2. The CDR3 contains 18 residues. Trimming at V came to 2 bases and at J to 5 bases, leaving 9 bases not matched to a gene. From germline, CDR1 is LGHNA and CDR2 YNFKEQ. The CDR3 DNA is TGTGCCAGCAGCCAAAGTGGGGGACTAGCGGGGGGAGGCGAGACCCAGTACTTC. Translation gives CASSQSGGLAGGGETQYF.

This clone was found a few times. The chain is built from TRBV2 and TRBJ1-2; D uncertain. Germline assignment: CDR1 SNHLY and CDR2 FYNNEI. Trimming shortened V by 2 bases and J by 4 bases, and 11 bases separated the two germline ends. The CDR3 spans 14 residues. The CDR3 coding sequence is TGTGCCAGCAGTGAAAGGGAGGGTTCCTATGGCTACACCTTC. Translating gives CASSEREGSYGYTF.

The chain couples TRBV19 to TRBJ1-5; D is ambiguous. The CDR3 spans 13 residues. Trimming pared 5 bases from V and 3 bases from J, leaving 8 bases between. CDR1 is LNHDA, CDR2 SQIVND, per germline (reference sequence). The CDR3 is CASSWSDNQPQHF. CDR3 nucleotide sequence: TGTGCCAGTAGTTGGTCAGACAATCAGCCCCAGCATTTT.

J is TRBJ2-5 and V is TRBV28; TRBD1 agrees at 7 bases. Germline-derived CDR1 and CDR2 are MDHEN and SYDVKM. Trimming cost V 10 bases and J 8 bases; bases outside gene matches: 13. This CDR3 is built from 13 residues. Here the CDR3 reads CATHGQAGGTQYF. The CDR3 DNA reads TGTGCCACCCACGGACAGGCCGGAGGTACCCAGTACTTC.

CDR3 loop: CASRALAGGSTDTQYF. The CDR3 nucleotides are TGTGCCAGCAGGGCACTAGCGGGGGGGAGCACAGATACGCAGTATTTT. The chain uses TRBV2 and TRBJ2-3; 13 bases agree with TRBD2. The V segment lost 6 bases and the J segment 0 bases; nucleotides outside the gene matches: 3. The germline gives CDR1 SNHLY, CDR2 FYNNEI. The length of the CDR3 is 16 residues.

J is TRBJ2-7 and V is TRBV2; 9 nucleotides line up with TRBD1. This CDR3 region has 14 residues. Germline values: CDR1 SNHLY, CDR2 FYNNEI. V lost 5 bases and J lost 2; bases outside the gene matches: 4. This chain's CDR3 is CASSRTGATYEQYF. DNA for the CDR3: TGTGCCAGCAGTAGGACAGGGGCTACCTACGAGCAGTACTTC.